The 21 T cell receptor beta chains below come from one sample, sequenced in a study of cytomegalovirus exposure and HLA in healthy donors. Vbeta (60) and Jbeta (13) primers were used in the PCR. The repertoire was sequenced with immunoSEQ multiplex PCR; TCRdb's copy has only in-frame clones and lacks some. The sample yields 200,000 or so clones, 80% to 85% seen once. Sequencing was performed on PBMCs. Source of these receptors: a young woman in good health and CMV-seronegative.

The rearrangement joins TRBV4-1 to TRBJ1-5; TRBD1 matches at 9 bases. V dropped 4 bases and J dropped 3; count of bases not matched to a gene: 4. From germline, CDR1 is MGHRA and CDR2 YSYEKL. The CDR3 spans 15 residues. DNA for the CDR3: TGCGCCAGCAGCCTTTGGGACAGGGACAATCAGCCCCAGCATTTT. It codes for CASSLWDRDNQPQHF.

V and J are TRBV7-9 and TRBJ1-3; D uncertain. Per the germline V gene, CDR1 is SEHNR and CDR2 is FQNEAQ (reference sequence). V gave up 1 base and J gave up 0 bases, with 7 bases separating them. This CDR3 comprises 15 residues. For the CDR3, the DNA is TGTGCCAGCAGCTTAGTGGCAGTCTCTGGAAACACCATATATTTT. Its protein is CASSLVAVSGNTIYF. The variable domain in full, with the rest retrieved from reference TRBV7-9 and TRBJ1-3, is DTGVSQNPRHKITKRGQNVTFRCDPISEHNRLYWYRQTLGQGPEFLTYFQNEAQLEKSRLLSDRFSAERPKGSFSTLEIQRTEQGDSAMYLCASSLVAVSGNTIYFGEGSWLTVV.

The gene calls are TRBV7-3 and TRBJ2-6; weak D call: TRBD2 (7 bases). The CDR3 is 18 amino acids. Germline loops: CDR1 SGHTA, CDR2 FQGTGA. V lost 2 bases and J 4 bases, leaving 18 bases between the germline ends. The CDR3, as DNA: TGTGCCAGCAGCTTAGGGGGGGCGTCAGTTAACGGGGCCAACGTCCTGACTTTC. This sequence encodes CASSLGGASVNGANVLTF. The whole variable domain, remainder taken from reference TRBV7-3 and TRBJ2-6, is GAGVSQTPSNKVTEKGKYVELRCDPISGHTALYWYRQSLGQGPEFLIYFQGTGAADDSGLPNDRFFAVRPEGSVSTLKIQRTERGDSAVYLCASSLGGASVNGANVLTFGAGSRLTVL.

This clone appeared a few times. J is TRBJ1-5 and V is TRBV7-9, with a tentative D call TRBD1 (6 bases). This CDR3 contains 16 residues. Germline V CDR1 and CDR2: SEHNR, FQNEAQ (reference sequence). Trimming left V 0 bases short and J 6 bases short, with 15 bases between. Here the CDR3 DNA reads TGTGCCAGCAGCTTAGCACAGGCGCAGGGGCTTCAGCCCCAGCATTTT. Translating gives CASSLAQAQGLQPQHF. The complete variable domain, with remaining parts taken from reference TRBV7-9 and TRBJ1-5, reads DTGVSQNPRHKITKRGQNVTFRCDPISEHNRLYWYRQTLGQGPEFLTYFQNEAQLEKSRLLSDRFSAERPKGSFSTLEIQRTEQGDSAMYLCASSLAQAQGLQPQHFGDGTRLSIL.

V is TRBV2 and J is TRBJ1-2, with 7 bases lining up with TRBD1. This CDR3 has 14 amino acids. V was pared by 4 bases and J by 2 bases, with 4 bases of the junction left unmatched. Germline lookup yields CDR1 SNHLY and CDR2 FYNNEI. The CDR3 reads CASSVETGNYGYTF. The CDR3 DNA reads TGTGCCAGCAGTGTAGAGACAGGGAACTATGGCTACACCTTC.

The chain carries TRBV6-5 and TRBJ1-5, with no clear D. V dropped 8 bases and J dropped 2 bases, with 10 bases sitting between them. This CDR3 is 13 amino acids long. CDR1 and CDR2 from the germline V gene are MNHEY and SVGAGI. The CDR3, as DNA: TGTGCCAGCCGAGCGGCGGGCAATCAGCCCCAGCATTTT. Translated: CASRAAGNQPQHF.

The gene calls are TRBV9 and TRBJ2-5; TRBD2 matches 8 bases. The CDR3 is made up of 14 amino acids. The V segment lost 7 bases and the J segment 2 bases; nucleotides outside the gene matches: 7. The germline CDR1 and CDR2 sequences are SGDLS and YYNGEE. In DNA form, the CDR3 reads TGTGCCAGCTCGACTAGCGAGACTCAAGAGACCCAGTACTTC. It encodes CASSTSETQETQYF.

The gene calls are TRBV18 and TRBJ1-4; a possible D gene is TRBD1 (5 bases). Deletions cut 2 bases from V and 5 bases from J, with 9 bases between. Germline V gives CDR1 KGHSH, CDR2 LQKENI. The CDR3 is 14 residues long. This chain's CDR3 is CASSPEAGNEKLFF. DNA for the CDR3: TGTGCCAGCTCACCAGAAGCAGGGAATGAAAAACTGTTTTTT.

This chain uses TRBV7-8 with TRBJ2-7; 8 bases match TRBD1. Trimming at V came to 3 bases and at J to 5 bases, leaving 6 bases not matched to a gene. From germline, CDR1 is SGHVS and CDR2 FQNEAQ. The CDR3 is 14 amino acids. CDR3 amino acids: CASSFVGQGDEQYF. CDR3 bases: TGTGCCAGCAGCTTTGTCGGACAGGGAGACGAGCAGTACTTC.

J is TRBJ2-1 and V is TRBV19; 16 nucleotides align to TRBD2. With V trimmed by 5 bases and J by 8 bases, 18 bases remained unmatched. Germline CDR1 is LNHDA and CDR2 is SQIVND (reference sequence). The CDR3 sequence is 20 residues long. The CDR3 sequence: CASSSPPPGTSGGARDEQFF. CDR3 bases: TGTGCCAGTAGTTCGCCACCGCCCGGGACTAGCGGGGGGGCCCGCGATGAGCAGTTCTTC.

The rearrangement uses TRBV30 and TRBJ2-7, with TRBD1 identical over 7 bases. CDR3 length equals 13 residues. From germline, CDR1 is GTSNPN and CDR2 SVGIG (reference sequence). Unmatched junction bases numbered 3, after V lost 3 bases and J lost 1 base. CDR3 sequence: CAWSDRVSYEQYF. The CDR3 nucleotides read TGTGCCTGGAGCGACAGGGTGTCCTACGAGCAGTACTTC.

V and J are TRBV6-5 and TRBJ1-4, with TRBD1 matching 9 bases. The germline CDR1 and CDR2 sequences are MNHEY and SVGAGI. The V segment lost 5 bases and the J segment 11 bases; nucleotides outside the gene matches: 9. This CDR3 has 14 residues. The CDR3 loop reads CASSGGQGRWKLFF. Written as DNA, the CDR3 is TGTGCCAGCAGTGGAGGACAGGGGAGATGGAAACTGTTTTTT.

The genes are TRBV15 and TRBJ2-7, with 8 bases fitting TRBD1. The CDR3 covers 17 residues. The ends lost 0 bases at V and 4 bases at J; junction bases unmatched: 11. CDR1 is LNHNV and CDR2 is YYDKDF in the germline V gene (reference sequence). CDR3 loop: CATSRDWGTGGQYEQYF. The DNA of the CDR3 is TGTGCCACCAGCAGAGATTGGGGAACAGGGGGACAGTACGAGCAGTACTTC. The variable domain in full, with the rest retrieved from reference TRBV15 and TRBJ2-7, is DAMVIQNPRYQVTQFGKPVTLSCSQTLNHNVMYWYQQKSSQAPKLLFHYYDKDFNNEADTPDNFQSRRPNTSFCFLDIRSPGLGDTAMYLCATSRDWGTGGQYEQYFGPGTRLTVT.

The V gene is TRBV11-2, the J gene TRBJ2-2, with D possibly matching TRBD2 (7 bases). Germline V gives CDR1 SGHAT, CDR2 FQNNGV. This CDR3 contains 17 residues. Trimming stripped 5 bases from V and 4 bases from J, with 20 bases between. The CDR3 loop is CASSGRRGGAGTGELFF. CDR3 sequence (DNA): TGTGCCAGCAGCGGCCGTAGGGGGGGCGCGGGCACCGGGGAGCTGTTTTTT.

This chain joins TRBV5-1 and TRBJ2-2; D may be TRBD2 (7 bases). Trimming shortened V by 3 bases and J by 4 bases, and 19 bases separated the two germline ends. This CDR3 is built from 17 residues. Germline CDR1 and CDR2: SGHRS and YFSETQ. CDR3 amino acids: CASSWPEGRGATGELFF. CDR3 sequence (DNA): TGCGCCAGCAGCTGGCCAGAGGGCCGGGGGGCCACCGGGGAGCTGTTTTTT.

V usage is TRBV30 and J usage is TRBJ2-5; 7 nucleotides align to TRBD1. The CDR3 runs 17 residues. The germline V gene encodes CDR1 GTSNPN and CDR2 SVGIG (reference sequence). The trim removed 2 bases at V and 7 bases at J, leaving 19 bases unmatched. The CDR3: CAWSKDTGQFRARTQYF. For the CDR3, the DNA is TGTGCCTGGAGTAAGGACACGGGACAGTTTAGAGCAAGGACCCAGTACTTC.

This clone was recorded only once. The chain links TRBV2 to TRBJ1-6; weak D call: TRBD1 (5 bases). The V end was cut by 3 bases, the J end by 9 bases, with 9 bases between. This CDR3 spans 13 amino acids. Germline V gene lookup returns CDR1 SNHLY and CDR2 FYNNEI. The chain's CDR3 is CASSDGGSSPLHF. The CDR3 region has the DNA TGTGCCAGCAGTGATGGGGGGAGTTCACCCCTCCACTTT.

This clone was detected once. The CDR3: CASQLQGRNQPQHF. CDR3 DNA: TGTGCCAGTCAACTTCAGGGGCGGAATCAGCCCCAGCATTTT. The chain carries TRBV19 and TRBJ1-5, with D tentatively TRBD1 (6 bases). Trimming cost V 8 bases and J 4 bases, with 15 bases left between them. The CDR3 covers 14 residues. Germline V gene lookup returns CDR1 LNHDA and CDR2 SQIVND (reference sequence).

This chain uses TRBV6-1 with TRBJ1-5, with 7 bases that match TRBD1. CDR1 and CDR2 from the germline V gene are MNHNS and SASEGT. The length of the CDR3 is 14 residues. V lost 6 bases, J lost 5 bases, and 7 bases stayed unmatched. CDR3 sequence reads: CASSWDSFDQPQHF. CDR3 in DNA: TGTGCCAGCAGCTGGGACAGTTTTGATCAGCCCCAGCATTTT.

The chain combines TRBV2 with TRBJ1-2, with TRBD1 matching over 8 bases. Per the germline V gene, CDR1 is SNHLY and CDR2 is FYNNEI. The CDR3 has 15 amino acids. The J segment lost 3 bases and the V segment lost 5 bases, leaving 8 bases of the junction unmatched. The CDR3 loop reads CASSPWTGSDYGYTF. The CDR3 DNA sequence: TGTGCCAGCAGTCCTTGGACAGGGAGTGACTATGGCTACACCTTC.

The CDR3 DNA reads TGTGCCAGCAGCTTGGAACGGTTGAACACCGGGGAGCTGTTTTTT. Translation: CASSLERLNTGELFF. V gene TRBV5-5 combines with J gene TRBJ2-2; D is undetermined. Germline CDR1 and CDR2: SGHKS and YYEKEE (reference sequence). The CDR3 extends over 15 amino acids. Trimming stripped 0 bases from V and 1 base from J, with 7 bases between.